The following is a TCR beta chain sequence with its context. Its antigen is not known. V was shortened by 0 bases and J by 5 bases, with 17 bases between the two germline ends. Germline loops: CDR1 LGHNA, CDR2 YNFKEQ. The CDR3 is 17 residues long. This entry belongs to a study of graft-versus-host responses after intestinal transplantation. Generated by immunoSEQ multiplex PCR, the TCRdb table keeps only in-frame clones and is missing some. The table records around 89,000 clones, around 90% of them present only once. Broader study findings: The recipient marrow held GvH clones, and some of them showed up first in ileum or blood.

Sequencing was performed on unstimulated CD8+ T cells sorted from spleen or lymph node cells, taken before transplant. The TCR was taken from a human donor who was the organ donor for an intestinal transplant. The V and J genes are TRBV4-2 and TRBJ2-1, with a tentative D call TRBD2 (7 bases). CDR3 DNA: TGTGCCAGCAGCCAAGATTTTTTGGGGGGGGGCAACAATGAGCAGTTCTTC. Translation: CASSQDFLGGGNNEQFF.